This record concerns one T cell receptor (beta chain) sequence. V lost 2 bases and J lost 0, with 11 bases in between. Germline CDR1 and CDR2: SGHNT and YENEEA. The CDR3 has 16 residues. This table comes from immunoSEQ multiplex PCR, and its TCRdb copy is limited to in-frame clones, with some not included. This table holds about 600,000 clones, around 97% found once. These data are taken from a study of shared clonotypes between healthy human individuals. Study-level background: Plates per donor: three CD4 naive, three CD4 memory, two CD8 naive, one CD8 memory.

Naive CD45RA+ and memory CD45RA-negative subsets were split from CD4+ cells. The sequenced material came from naive CD4+ T cells sorted from blood. As to subset: CD45RA+ positively selected. This clonotype was sampled from a woman under 40 in good health. The V call is TRBV11-3, the J call TRBJ2-1; D call uncertain. CDR3 sequence reads: CASSLSGPSSYNEQFF. The CDR3, as DNA: TGTGCCAGCAGCTTATCTGGACCGAGCTCCTACAATGAGCAGTTCTTC. Complete variable domain (other parts from reference TRBV11-3 and TRBJ2-1): EAGVVQSPRYKIIEKKQPVAFWCNPISGHNTLYWYLQNLGQGPELLIRYENEEAVDDSQLPKDRFSAERLKGVDSTLKIQPAELGDSAVYLCASSLSGPSSYNEQFFGPGTRLTVL.